These 23 T cell receptor beta chains were all obtained from the same sample, sequenced in a study of T cell responses to AZD1222 COVID-19 vaccine. Sequenced by immunoSEQ multiplex PCR; TCRdb stores in-frame clones only, minus some. The profile shows more than 150,000 clones, roughly 92% of them singletons. This material consisted of peripheral blood, taken on day 0 of AZD1222 vaccination. These TCRs come from an adult in good health.

This chain connects TRBV7-9 to TRBJ1-1, with 7 positions matching TRBD1. V dropped 5 bases and J dropped 0; count of bases not matched to a gene: 6. The CDR3 covers 15 residues. The germline gives CDR1 SEHNR, CDR2 FQNEAQ (reference sequence). The CDR3 DNA follows: TGTGCCAGCAGCCTCAGGGGGGGCCTGAACACTGAAGCTTTCTTT. Translation: CASSLRGGLNTEAFF.

The genes are TRBV24-1 and TRBJ2-6; no clear D gene. The CDR3 runs to 16 residues. Germline loops: CDR1 KGHDR, CDR2 SFDVKD. The V gene lost 2 bases and the J gene lost 2 bases, with 9 bases spanning the gap. The CDR3: CATSDSGRTGANVLTF. CDR3 DNA sequence: TGTGCCACCAGTGATTCTGGAAGAACTGGGGCCAACGTCCTGACTTTC.

The chain combines TRBV5-1 with TRBJ1-5, with TRBD1 identical over 11 bases. This CDR3 is built from 15 residues. V shed 4 bases and J 4 bases; nucleotides not matched to a gene: 4. Germline CDR1 SGHRS, CDR2 YFSETQ. The CDR3 DNA reads as TGCGCCAGCAGCCCGGGGACAGGGGGTAATCAGCCCCAGCATTTT. Amino acids: CASSPGTGGNQPQHF.

This chain links TRBV12-3 or TRBV12-4 with TRBJ2-1, with no clear D. V lost 5 bases and J 9 bases, leaving 11 bases between the germline ends. The CDR3 is made up of 12 amino acids. CDR3: CASSPTWVEQFF. The CDR3 DNA follows: TGTGCCAGCAGTCCCACTTGGGTTGAGCAGTTCTTC.

Notes on this clone: Distinct nucleotide sequences in the sample also encode this CDR3. The chain uses TRBV19 and TRBJ1-6, with D hard to call. Trimming pared 5 bases from V and 7 bases from J, leaving 9 bases between. From germline, CDR1 is LNHDA and CDR2 SQIVND (reference sequence). The CDR3 has 13 residues. The CDR3 protein is CASSPGGNSPLHF. In DNA form, the CDR3 reads TGTGCCAGTAGTCCTGGAGGGAATTCACCCCTCCACTTT.

The chain combines TRBV19 with TRBJ2-1; D is possibly TRBD2 (5 bases). Trimming removed 3 bases at V and 5 bases at J, with 20 bases between. Germline lookup yields CDR1 LNHDA and CDR2 SQIVND (reference sequence). The CDR3 totals 17 residues. The CDR3 DNA reads as TGTGCCAGTAGTATCCCCCTCACAAGAGGGCTGGACAATGAGCAGTTCTTC. It specifies CASSIPLTRGLDNEQFF.

The rearrangement links TRBV23-1 to TRBJ1-2; 12 bases map to TRBD1. TRBV23-1 counts as an open reading frame of uncertain function. Germline trimming cut 3 bases from V and 1 base from J; bases unmatched to any gene: 6. The CDR3 runs to 17 residues. CDR3 DNA: TGCGCCAGCAGTCACTCCGGGACAGGGGGCCGTAACTATGGCTACACCTTC. Translation: CASSHSGTGGRNYGYTF.

This clone was counted once. The chain couples TRBV7-3 to TRBJ2-3, with D tentatively TRBD2 (6 bases). The germline gives CDR1 SGHTA, CDR2 FQGTGA. Deletions cut 0 bases from V and 8 bases from J, with 12 bases between. CDR3 size: 14 residues. This CDR3 reads CASSLTGTGATQYF. The DNA of the CDR3 is TGTGCCAGCAGCTTAACAGGGACTGGCGCTACGCAGTATTTT.

This clone appeared a few times. The chain links TRBV6-4 to TRBJ2-3, with 11 bases that match TRBD2. J was trimmed by 4 bases and V by 4 bases; bases with no gene match: 7. The CDR3 runs to 16 residues. Per germline, CDR1 MRHNA and CDR2 SNTAGT. CDR3 nucleotide sequence: TGTGCCAGCAGTGTTGGTCTAGCGGGAGGACCAGATACGCAGTATTTT. Its translation: CASSVGLAGGPDTQYF.

With respect to this clone: An end of the junction differs from the germline gene, which may be a read error. V usage is TRBV3-1 (or the pseudogene TRBV3-2) and J usage is TRBJ2-5; 12 bases fit TRBD2. The CDR3 runs to 15 residues. Germline CDR1 is LGHDT and CDR2 is YNNKEL (reference sequence). The CDR3 coding sequence is TGTGCCAGCAGCCAAGATCTAGCGGGAGGGCATTCGCCAAACTTC. As protein: CASSQDLAGGHSPNF.

The chain joins TRBV4-1 to TRBJ2-5; a weak D match, TRBD2 (6 bases). V lost 3 bases to trimming and J lost 5 bases, with 16 bases between them. This CDR3 contains 15 residues. Germline CDR1 and CDR2: MGHRA and YSYEKL. CDR3 coding DNA: TGCGCCAGCAGCCAGGGGTTAGCGGCGAAGGAGACCCAGTACTTC. Residues: CASSQGLAAKETQYF.

The chain has TRBV10-3 and TRBJ1-1, with a weak D call TRBD1 (6 bases). Germline V gene lookup returns CDR1 ENHRY and CDR2 SYGVKD. V lost 10 bases to trimming and J lost 7 bases, with 13 bases between them. This CDR3 spans 11 amino acids. DNA for the CDR3: TGTGCCACGAGCTCGGACAGTGAAGCTTTCTTT. It is translated as CATSSDSEAFF.

This chain connects TRBV3-1 (or the pseudogene TRBV3-2) to TRBJ2-3; no reliable D call. V was trimmed by 3 bases and J by 0 bases, leaving 4 bases between them. The germline V gene has CDR1 LGHDT and CDR2 YNNKEL (reference sequence). CDR3 length equals 13 residues. The CDR3 DNA is TGTGCCAGCAGCCAGAGGAGCACAGATACGCAGTATTTT. It encodes CASSQRSTDTQYF.

This clone was recorded once. This sequence joins TRBV6-6 and TRBJ2-7; D unresolved. CDR3 length: 14 amino acids. Deletions cut 4 bases from V and 1 base from J, with 11 bases between. In germline, CDR1 is MNHNY, CDR2 SVGAGI (reference sequence). CDR3 residues: CASSSNGISYEQYV. The CDR3 DNA reads as TGTGCCAGCAGTTCCAACGGCATTTCCTACGAGCAGTACGTC.

This clone has a single count. This chain uses TRBV9 with TRBJ2-3; D is undetermined. Trimming pared 0 bases from V and 3 bases from J, leaving 11 bases between. The CDR3 length is 15 residues. The germline V gene encodes CDR1 SGDLS and CDR2 YYNGEE. The CDR3 reads CASSVAVSWTDTQYF. CDR3 nucleotide sequence: TGTGCCAGCAGCGTAGCGGTCTCTTGGACAGATACGCAGTATTTT.

A single count supports this clone. The chain has TRBV6-5 and TRBJ1-6; D gene ambiguous. The CDR3 totals 14 residues. Per germline, CDR1 MNHEY and CDR2 SVGAGI. Trimming pared 8 bases from V and 7 bases from J, leaving 15 bases between. The CDR3 protein is CASGRLPENSPLHF. The CDR3 DNA is TGTGCCAGCGGGCGATTACCTGAGAATTCACCCCTCCACTTT.

The chain joins TRBV19 to TRBJ1-5; D is unresolved. This CDR3 contains 16 residues. Germline V gives CDR1 LNHDA, CDR2 SQIVND (reference sequence). V was cut by 8 bases and J by 0 bases, with 17 bases left in between. The CDR3 region is CASLRKQQYSNQPQHF. CDR3 DNA: TGTGCCAGTCTACGGAAACAGCAGTATAGCAATCAGCCCCAGCATTTT.

This chain uses TRBV27 with TRBJ1-1, with TRBD1 matching 9 bases. Germline V gene sequence: CDR1 MNHEY, CDR2 SMNVEV (reference sequence). The V gene end was trimmed by 4 bases and the J gene end by 4 bases; junction bases not matched to a gene: 10. This CDR3 comprises 16 residues. CDR3 in amino acids: CASSSGQGGYGTEAFF. CDR3 coding DNA: TGTGCCAGCAGTTCGGGACAGGGAGGGTATGGCACTGAAGCTTTCTTT.

On this clone: Additional DNA sequences in this sample encode the identical CDR3. This sequence joins TRBV2 and TRBJ2-7; no reliable D call. Per germline, CDR1 SNHLY and CDR2 FYNNEI. V was cut by 4 bases and J by 3 bases, with 7 bases left in between. CDR3 size: 12 residues. In nucleotides, the CDR3 is TGTGCCAGCAGTGGGCCCAGCTACGAGCAGTACTTC. Its protein is CASSGPSYEQYF.

The chain employs TRBV5-6 and TRBJ1-2, with TRBD1 matching 9 bases. With 0 bases clipped from V and 4 bases from J, the junction kept 1 base outside the gene matches. Per the germline V gene, CDR1 is SGHDT and CDR2 is YYEEEE. The CDR3 is 14 amino acids. The CDR3 nucleotides are TGTGCCAGCAGCTTGGGACAGGGGGTCTATGGCTACACCTTC. Amino acid sequence: CASSLGQGVYGYTF.

The chain uses TRBV4-1 and TRBJ1-4; D possibly corresponds to TRBD1 (5 bases). CDR3 length equals 16 residues. Germline CDR1 is MGHRA and CDR2 is YSYEKL. The V and J ends lost 1 base and 4 bases respectively, with 13 bases between them. CDR3 nucleotide sequence: TGCGCCAGCAGCCAAGCGGCGGGGCAGTTTAATGAAAAACTGTTTTTT. This codes for CASSQAAGQFNEKLFF.

The V call is TRBV5-6, the J call TRBJ1-2; 9 nucleotides line up with TRBD1. There are 15 residues in the CDR3. V dropped 1 base and J dropped 2; count of bases not matched to a gene: 3. Germline loops: CDR1 SGHDT, CDR2 YYEEEE. CDR3 region: CASSLRDRDNYGYTF. As DNA, the CDR3 is TGTGCCAGCAGCTTGCGGGACAGGGACAACTATGGCTACACCTTC. The full variable domain, rest sourced from reference TRBV5-6 and TRBJ1-2, is DAGVTQSPTHLIKTRGQQVTLRCSPKSGHDTVSWYQQALGQGPQFIFQYYEEEERQRGNFPDRFSGHQFPNYSSELNVNALLLGDSALYLCASSLRDRDNYGYTFGSGTRLTVV.

The rearrangement links TRBV19 to TRBJ2-7; 8 bases align to TRBD2. The CDR3 consists of 16 residues. The germline V gene encodes CDR1 LNHDA and CDR2 SQIVND (reference sequence). Unmatched junction bases numbered 9, after V lost 5 bases and J lost 0 bases. CDR3 in amino acids: CASSASERGSSYEQYF. Here the CDR3 DNA reads TGTGCCAGTAGTGCTTCCGAGCGGGGGAGCTCCTACGAGCAGTACTTC.